The table lists the clone carrying this T cell receptor beta chain with many counts. One entry per CDR3 protein results from TCRdb running MiXCR on the 5' RACE reads. This sample has about 53,000 distinct CDR3 sequences, with roughly 14% found just once. The source of the sample is a study of T cells of healthy individuals. This CDR3 region has 12 residues. The germline CDR1 and CDR2 sequences are DFQATT and SNEGSKA (reference sequence). The rearrangement links TRBV20-1 to TRBJ1-1; the match to TRBD1 covers 9 bases. This TCR derives from a human donor in good health. Here the CDR3 DNA reads TGCAGCCCCGGGACAGGGACCACTGAAGCTTTCTTT. This gives the protein CSPGTGTTEAFF.